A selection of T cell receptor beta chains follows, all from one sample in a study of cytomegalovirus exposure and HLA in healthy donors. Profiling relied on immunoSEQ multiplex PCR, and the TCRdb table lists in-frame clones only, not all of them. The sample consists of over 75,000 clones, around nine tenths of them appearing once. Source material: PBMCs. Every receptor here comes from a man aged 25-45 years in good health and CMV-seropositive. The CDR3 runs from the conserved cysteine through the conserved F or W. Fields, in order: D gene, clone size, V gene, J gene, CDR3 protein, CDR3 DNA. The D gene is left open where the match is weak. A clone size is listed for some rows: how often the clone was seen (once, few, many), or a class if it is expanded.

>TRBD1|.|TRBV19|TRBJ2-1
CASSIGTGSYNEQFF
TGTGCCAGTAGTATAGGGACAGGTTCCTACAATGAGCAGTTCTTC
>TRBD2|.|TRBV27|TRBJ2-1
CASRLAGVPYNEQFF
TGTGCCAGCAGATTAGCGGGAGTACCCTACAATGAGCAGTTCTTC
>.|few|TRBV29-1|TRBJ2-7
CSVEDGGYEQYF
TGCAGCGTTGAAGATGGGGGGTACGAGCAGTACTTC
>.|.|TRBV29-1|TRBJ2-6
CSVSRDTDSGANVLTF
TGCAGCGTCTCACGGGACACTGACTCTGGGGCCAACGTCCTGACTTTC
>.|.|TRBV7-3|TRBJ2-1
CASSLADSYNEQFF
TGTGCCAGCAGCTTAGCGGACTCCTACAATGAGCAGTTCTTC
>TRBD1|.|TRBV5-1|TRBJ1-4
CASSLNPGQGGEKLFF
TGCGCCAGCAGCTTAAACCCGGGACAGGGGGGTGAAAAACTGTTTTTT
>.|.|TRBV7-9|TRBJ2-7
CASSSLSTAKQYF
TGTGCCAGCAGCTCATTAAGCACAGCCAAGCAGTACTTC
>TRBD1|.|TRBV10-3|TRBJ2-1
CAISGDRGDNEQFF
TGTGCCATCAGTGGGGACAGGGGGGACAATGAGCAGTTCTTC
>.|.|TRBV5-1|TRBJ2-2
CASSLDGTGELFF
TGCGCCAGCAGCCTAGACGGGACCGGGGAGCTGTTTTTT
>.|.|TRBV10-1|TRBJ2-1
CASSESGRGSYNEQFF
TGCGCCAGCAGTGAGTCCGGCAGGGGATCCTACAATGAGCAGTTCTTC
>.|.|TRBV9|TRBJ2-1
CASSPPSSNEQFF
TGTGCCAGCAGCCCCCCTTCTAGCAATGAGCAGTTCTTC
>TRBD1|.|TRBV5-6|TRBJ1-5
CASSLDRGEPQHF
TGTGCCAGCAGCCTAGACAGGGGGGAGCCCCAGCATTTT
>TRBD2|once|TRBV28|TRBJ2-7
CASSLPASGTPYEQYF
TGTGCCAGCAGTCTCCCCGCTAGCGGGACCCCCTACGAGCAGTACTTC
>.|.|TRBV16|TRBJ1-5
CASSQYGNQPQHF
TGTGCCAGCAGCCAATACGGGAATCAGCCCCAGCATTTT
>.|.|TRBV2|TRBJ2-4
CASSNDSPNIQYF
TGTGCCAGCAGTAATGACAGTCCAAACATTCAGTACTTC
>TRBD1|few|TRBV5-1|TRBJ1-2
CASSLETGAGANYGYTF
TGCGCCAGCAGCTTGGAGACAGGGGCCGGGGCTAACTATGGCTACACCTTC
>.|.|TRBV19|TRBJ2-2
CASRVSSGAGELFF
TGTGCCAGTAGGGTCTCATCGGGGGCCGGGGAGCTGTTTTTT
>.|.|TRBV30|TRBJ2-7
CAWSPNSGYEQYF
TGTGCCTGGAGTCCTAACAGCGGGTACGAGCAGTACTTC
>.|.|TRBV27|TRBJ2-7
CASSSQGLSPNSYEQYF
TGTGCCAGCAGTTCCCAGGGGCTCTCCCCCAACTCCTACGAGCAGTACTTC
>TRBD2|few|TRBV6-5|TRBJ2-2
CASTGGRRGELFF
TGTGCCAGCACGGGAGGACGTCGCGGGGAGCTGTTTTTT
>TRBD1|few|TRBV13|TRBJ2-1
CASRSQGAYNEQFF
TGTGCCAGCAGATCCCAGGGGGCCTACAATGAGCAGTTCTTC
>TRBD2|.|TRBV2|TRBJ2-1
CASSDGGIGYNEQFF
TGTGCCAGCAGTGACGGGGGGATTGGTTACAATGAGCAGTTCTTC
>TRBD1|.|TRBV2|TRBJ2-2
CASSNRGKGGELFF
TGTGCCAGCAGCAACAGGGGAAAGGGCGGGGAGCTGTTTTTT
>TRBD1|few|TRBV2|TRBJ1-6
CASSAQGQGNSPLHF
TGTGCCAGCAGTGCCCAGGGACAGGGTAATTCACCCCTCCACTTT
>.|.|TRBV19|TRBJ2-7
CASSTYPGASYEQYF
TGTGCCAGTAGCACTTACCCAGGGGCCTCCTACGAGCAGTACTTC
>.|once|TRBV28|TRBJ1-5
CASSFHTGSNQPQHF
TGTGCCAGCAGTTTTCATACAGGGAGTAATCAGCCCCAGCATTTT
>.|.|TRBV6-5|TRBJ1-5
CASSYSGRGQPQHF
TGTGCCAGCAGTTACTCCGGCAGGGGTCAGCCCCAGCATTTT
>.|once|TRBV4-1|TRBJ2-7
CASSLLQHRAHEQYF
TGCGCCAGCAGCCTCCTACAACACAGGGCCCACGAGCAGTACTTC
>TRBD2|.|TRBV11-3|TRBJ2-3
CASSPTILAGGIDTQYF
TGTGCCAGCAGCCCCACCATACTAGCGGGAGGAATTGATACGCAGTATTTT
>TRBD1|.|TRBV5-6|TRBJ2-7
CASSWEPGTGLYEQYF
TGTGCCAGCAGCTGGGAACCCGGGACAGGGCTCTACGAGCAGTACTTC
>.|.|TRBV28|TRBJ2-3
CASSWQSTDTQYF
TGTGCCAGCAGTTGGCAGAGCACAGATACGCAGTATTTT
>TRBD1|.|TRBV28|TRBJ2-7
CASSLSLDRGLYEQYF
TGTGCCAGCAGTTTATCCCTGGACAGGGGGCTGTACGAGCAGTACTTC